The rows below give T cell receptor beta chains drawn from one sample of a study of control samples from healthy donors and cancer patients. Sequencing was performed with immunoSEQ multiplex PCR; in TCRdb, only in-frame clones are kept and a portion is missing. The data contain about 140,000 clones, roughly nine tenths of them singletons. The specimen was blood. Receptors were obtained from a young man in good health. Each CDR3 is given with its conserved first and last residue. Each record gives: J gene, V gene, D gene, CDR3 protein. The D gene is left open where the match is weak.

J gene: TRBJ2-7; V gene: TRBV6-5; D gene: -; CDR3 protein: CASSYLKTSEQYF
J gene: TRBJ2-2; V gene: TRBV5-1; D gene: TRBD1; CDR3 protein: CASSLTGTGGSGELFF
J gene: TRBJ1-6; V gene: TRBV7-2; D gene: -; CDR3 protein: CASSSQGLGSPLHF
J gene: TRBJ2-1; V gene: TRBV9; D gene: TRBD2; CDR3 protein: CASSFNSGEQFF
J gene: TRBJ1-3; V gene: TRBV15; D gene: TRBD1; CDR3 protein: CATSRDKGAFGNTIYF
J gene: TRBJ2-7; V gene: TRBV5-1; D gene: TRBD1; CDR3 protein: CASSLPQGNGVDEQYF
J gene: TRBJ2-7; V gene: TRBV12-3/TRBV12-4; D gene: -; CDR3 protein: CASSPDTYEQYF
J gene: TRBJ2-7; V gene: TRBV12-3/TRBV12-4; D gene: -; CDR3 protein: CASLGIDEQYF
J gene: TRBJ1-6; V gene: TRBV2; D gene: TRBD1; CDR3 protein: CASLPGQNNSPLHF
J gene: TRBJ2-4; V gene: TRBV19; D gene: TRBD2; CDR3 protein: CASTGGAKNIQYF
J gene: TRBJ2-5; V gene: TRBV27; D gene: TRBD1; CDR3 protein: CASSLSYTGALREETQYF
J gene: TRBJ2-3; V gene: TRBV10-1; D gene: TRBD2; CDR3 protein: CASSAALAGGPRDTQYF
J gene: TRBJ2-2; V gene: TRBV10-1; D gene: -; CDR3 protein: CASSRGPTGELFF
J gene: TRBJ1-2; V gene: TRBV6-2/TRBV6-3; D gene: TRBD1; CDR3 protein: CASSQGGAGVNGYTF
J gene: TRBJ2-4; V gene: TRBV28; D gene: -; CDR3 protein: CAFAPGSLAKNIQYF
J gene: TRBJ1-1; V gene: TRBV5-1; D gene: -; CDR3 protein: CASSFRDFNTEAFF
J gene: TRBJ2-5; V gene: TRBV11-3; D gene: -; CDR3 protein: CASSRFGRMETQYF
J gene: TRBJ1-5; V gene: TRBV6-4; D gene: -; CDR3 protein: CASKNRFGNQPQHF
J gene: TRBJ1-3; V gene: TRBV19; D gene: -; CDR3 protein: CASSTPLSSGNTIYF
J gene: TRBJ2-3; V gene: TRBV7-3; D gene: TRBD1; CDR3 protein: CASSAGQGPGTQYF
J gene: TRBJ2-3; V gene: TRBV7-9; D gene: -; CDR3 protein: CASSLPQDGTDTQYF
J gene: TRBJ2-7; V gene: TRBV19; D gene: -; CDR3 protein: CASSIDHRDVDGDEQYF
J gene: TRBJ1-1; V gene: TRBV7-3; D gene: -; CDR3 protein: CASSPLPEGEAFF
J gene: TRBJ1-6; V gene: TRBV30; D gene: TRBD1; CDR3 protein: CALTGGPFTPLHF
J gene: TRBJ2-1; V gene: TRBV5-1; D gene: TRBD2; CDR3 protein: CASSLVASGGATYNEQFF
J gene: TRBJ1-5; V gene: TRBV2; D gene: -; CDR3 protein: CASSEGAYSNQPQHF
J gene: TRBJ2-5; V gene: TRBV5-1; D gene: TRBD2; CDR3 protein: CASRERGETQYF
J gene: TRBJ1-4; V gene: TRBV5-1; D gene: -; CDR3 protein: CASSLQGREEKLFF
J gene: TRBJ1-3; V gene: TRBV3-1/TRBV3-2; D gene: -; CDR3 protein: CASSQESWDSGNTIYF
J gene: TRBJ1-4; V gene: TRBV29-1; D gene: -; CDR3 protein: CSATRAQGGDEKLFF
J gene: TRBJ2-2; V gene: TRBV6-5; D gene: -; CDR3 protein: CASSYSNTGELFF
J gene: TRBJ1-3; V gene: TRBV7-9; D gene: TRBD1; CDR3 protein: CASSLTGQWDSGNTIYF
J gene: TRBJ1-1; V gene: TRBV5-1; D gene: TRBD1; CDR3 protein: CASRPDDRGTEAFF
J gene: TRBJ2-5; V gene: TRBV5-1; D gene: -; CDR3 protein: CASSQLSQTGWETQYF
J gene: TRBJ2-2; V gene: TRBV4-3; D gene: TRBD1; CDR3 protein: CASSPRPGQSPGELFF
J gene: TRBJ1-1; V gene: TRBV6-5; D gene: -; CDR3 protein: CASSYRGHNTEAFF
J gene: TRBJ1-2; V gene: TRBV2; D gene: -; CDR3 protein: CASRARSTNYGYTF
J gene: TRBJ2-1; V gene: TRBV3-1/TRBV3-2; D gene: TRBD2; CDR3 protein: CASSLQRGGLNEQFF
J gene: TRBJ2-5; V gene: TRBV3-1/TRBV3-2; D gene: TRBD2; CDR3 protein: CASSQSAGGFQETQYF
J gene: TRBJ1-5; V gene: TRBV12-3/TRBV12-4; D gene: -; CDR3 protein: CASSGQSYQPQHF
J gene: TRBJ2-5; V gene: TRBV6-6; D gene: TRBD1; CDR3 protein: CASSPGTGGMETQYF
J gene: TRBJ2-3; V gene: TRBV18; D gene: TRBD1; CDR3 protein: CASSPDRGFTDTQYF
J gene: TRBJ2-3; V gene: TRBV6-6; D gene: -; CDR3 protein: CASSLRDFYQYF
J gene: TRBJ1-1; V gene: TRBV5-1; D gene: -; CDR3 protein: CASSLVQVNTEAFF
J gene: TRBJ2-7; V gene: TRBV18; D gene: -; CDR3 protein: CASSPPGPGAQEQYF
J gene: TRBJ1-5; V gene: TRBV5-5; D gene: TRBD1; CDR3 protein: CASSLGTGLGQPQHF